This T cell receptor beta chain was found in a study of blood T cell repertoires in COVID-19. Profiling relied on immunoSEQ multiplex PCR, and the TCRdb table lists in-frame clones only, not all of them. The data contain about 210,000 clones, approximately 80% of them singletons. The CDR3 has 14 residues. Germline CDR1 and CDR2: MDHEN and SYDVKM. V was pared by 2 bases and J by 1 base, with 8 bases between. This rearrangement joins TRBV28 to TRBJ1-2; D gene uncertain. Sequencing was performed on peripheral blood. The sequence was obtained from a human donor in a cohort sampled during active COVID-19. CDR3 bases: TGTGCCAGCAGTTTACCCGAGGTTAACTATGGCTACACCTTC. It translates to CASSLPEVNYGYTF.